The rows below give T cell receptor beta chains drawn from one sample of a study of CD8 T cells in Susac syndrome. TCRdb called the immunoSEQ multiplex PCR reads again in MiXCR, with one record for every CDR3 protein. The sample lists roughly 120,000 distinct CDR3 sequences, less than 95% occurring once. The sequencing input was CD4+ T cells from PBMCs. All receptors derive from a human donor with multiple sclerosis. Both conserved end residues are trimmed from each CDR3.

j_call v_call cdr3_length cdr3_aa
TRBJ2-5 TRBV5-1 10 ASSLDLETQY
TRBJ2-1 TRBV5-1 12 ASIAGTGGNEQF
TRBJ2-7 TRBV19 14 ASSINSRASSYEQY
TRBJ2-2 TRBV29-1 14 SVREGGTGITGELF
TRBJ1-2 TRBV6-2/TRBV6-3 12 ASSYSRHGDGYT
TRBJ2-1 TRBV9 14 ASSVGVSGILDEQF
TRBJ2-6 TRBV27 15 ASSLSQFLSGANVLT
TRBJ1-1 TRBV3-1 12 ASSPPGHLTEAF
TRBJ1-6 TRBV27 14 ASSPADRPRNSPLH
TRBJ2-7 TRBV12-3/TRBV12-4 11 ASSWGRDYEQY
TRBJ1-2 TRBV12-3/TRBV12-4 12 ASSPGTAIYGYT
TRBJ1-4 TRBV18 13 ASSQQGTTNEKLF
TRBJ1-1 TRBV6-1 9 ASRASTEAF
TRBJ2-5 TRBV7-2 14 ASRPPGVQGGETQY
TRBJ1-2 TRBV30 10 AWSPLTGGYT
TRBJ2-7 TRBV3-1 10 ASESGSYEQY
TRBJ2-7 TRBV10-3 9 AISEVSEQY
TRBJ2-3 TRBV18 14 ASSPGETRVLATQY
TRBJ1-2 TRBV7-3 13 ASSWTGPTNYGYT
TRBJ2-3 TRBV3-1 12 ASSQYGGTDTQY
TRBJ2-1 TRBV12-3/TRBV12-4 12 ASSLGRPDRVQF
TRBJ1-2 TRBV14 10 ASSRTERGYT
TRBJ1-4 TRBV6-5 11 ASSYSGTEKLF
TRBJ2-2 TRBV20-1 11 SALVQNTGELF
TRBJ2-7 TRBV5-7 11 ASSPFRAYEQY
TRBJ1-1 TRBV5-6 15 ASSLARDPTGNTEAF